One sample yielded the 9 T cell receptor beta chains listed below, sequenced in a study of CXCR3-negative and CXCR3-positive naive CD8 T cells. The authors prepared UMI-labeled TRB cDNA libraries by 5' RACE. Each CDR3 protein gets one entry in TCRdb, which reprocessed the 5' RACE reads and gives no DNA. The repertoire table contains around 81,000 distinct CDR3 sequences. Sequencing was carried out using naive CXCR3- CD8+ T cells from blood. The subset is: CD45RO-CCR7+CD27+CD95- naive CD8+ T cells lacking CXCR3 (TNR3-). The receptors were sampled from a human donor in good health. Some clones in this sample may be carry-over from other donors' samples.

This chain uses TRBV10-3 with TRBJ2-7; TCRdb selects TRBD1, and the lack of DNA leaves this call unchecked. The CDR3 length is 14 residues. In germline, CDR1 is ENHRY, CDR2 SYGVKD. The CDR3 loop reads CASDRGGQGYEQYF.

The chain joins TRBV28 to TRBJ2-1. In germline, CDR1 is MDHEN, CDR2 SYDVKM. This CDR3 is 12 amino acids long. This CDR3 is CASSLKANQQFF.

This chain joins TRBV29-1 and TRBJ2-4; TCRdb lists TRBD1, though no DNA is available to test this call. The CDR3 is made up of 12 amino acids. The germline V gene encodes CDR1 SQVTM and CDR2 ANQGSEA. This chain's CDR3 is CSVPEGGDIQYF. The variable domain in full, completed from reference TRBV29-1 and TRBJ2-4, reads SAVISQKPSRDICQRGTSLTIQCQVDSQVTMMFWYRQQPGQSLTLIATANQGSEATYESGFVIDKFPISRPNLTFSTLTVSNMSPEDSSIYLCSVPEGGDIQYFGAGTRLSVL.

The rearrangement uses TRBV29-1 and TRBJ1-1. The CDR3 has 11 residues. CDR1 and CDR2 from the germline V gene are SQVTM and ANQGSEA. Here the CDR3 reads CSVGVNTEAFF.

The CDR3 is CASRSGTGGVSYEQYF. The V and J genes are TRBV28 and TRBJ2-7; TCRdb names TRBD1, which stays unverified in the absence of DNA. The CDR3 length is 16 residues. Germline V CDR1 and CDR2: MDHEN, SYDVKM.

J is TRBJ1-1 and V is TRBV21-1; TCRdb outputs TRBD1, but without DNA this stays unchecked. TRBV21-1 is designated a pseudogene. The CDR3 loop spans 13 amino acids. The CDR3 here is CASKRQGLTEAFF.

V and J are TRBV10-2 and TRBJ2-7. The CDR3 loop spans 12 amino acids. Germline V gives CDR1 WSHSY, CDR2 SAAADI. This CDR3 is CASSETRQKQYF.

V gene TRBV7-9 combines with J gene TRBJ1-2; lacking DNA, the TRBD1 call made by TCRdb goes unchecked. Germline lookup yields CDR1 SEHNR and CDR2 FQNEAQ (reference sequence). The CDR3 loop spans 13 amino acids. CDR3 sequence reads: CASSSDRGVGYTF.

V gene TRBV29-1 combines with J gene TRBJ2-4; TCRdb's D call of TRBD2 is untestable without DNA. The CDR3 contains 16 residues. Germline loops: CDR1 SQVTM, CDR2 ANQGSEA. The CDR3 loop is CSVAGGASEAKNIQYF. The variable domain in full, completed from reference TRBV29-1 and TRBJ2-4, reads SAVISQKPSRDICQRGTSLTIQCQVDSQVTMMFWYRQQPGQSLTLIATANQGSEATYESGFVIDKFPISRPNLTFSTLTVSNMSPEDSSIYLCSVAGGASEAKNIQYFGAGTRLSVL.